This TCR beta chain emerged from a study of blood T cell repertoires in COVID-19. In the study overall: Acute-phase and convalescent COVID-19 samples originated in the United States, Italy and Spain. In each case, the material was cDNA or gDNA derived from T cells, B-cell-depleted T cells, or PBMCs.

This clone showed up just a few times. Per the original data handling: How many nucleated cells were present was estimated from reference gene primer amplification. Generated by immunoSEQ multiplex PCR, the TCRdb table keeps only in-frame clones and is missing some. V, J and clone size are taken as reported in that table, and D and trimming were inferred from the DNA itself. This table holds hundreds of thousands of clones, about 83% found once. Specimen: peripheral blood. This receptor was identified in a woman between 50 and 59 years old who had recovered from COVID-19.

The CDR3 DNA follows: TGTGCCAGCAGCTTAGTTGGGGCCGGGACAGGAGCCTACGAGCAGTACTTC. Protein: CASSLVGAGTGAYEQYF. The rearrangement uses TRBV11-2 and TRBJ2-7, with 8 bases that match TRBD1. In germline, CDR1 is SGHAT, CDR2 FQNNGV. This CDR3 has 17 amino acids. J was trimmed by 2 bases and V by 1 base; bases with no gene match: 10.